This T cell receptor beta chain appears in the sequencing data of a study of shared clonotypes between healthy human individuals. As for the study in general: Three plates each covered CD4 naive and memory; CD8 naive two, CD8 memory one.

This table comes from immunoSEQ multiplex PCR, and its TCRdb copy is limited to in-frame clones, with some not included. The data hold 1.5 million to 1.9 million clones, with 95% to 99% observed a single time. The CDR3 is 17 amino acids. CDR1 is SEHNR, CDR2 FQNEAQ, per germline (reference sequence). Unmatched junction bases numbered 5, after V lost 3 bases and J lost 3 bases. On this clone: The antigen is unknown.

The study's findings and limits: All-four-donor shared clonotypes had higher generation probabilities than non-shared clonotypes did.

The V and J genes are TRBV7-9 and TRBJ2-6; 10 bases are shared with TRBD1. This clonotype was obtained from a young man in good health. Source material: naive CD4+ T cells sorted from blood. Subset specified: CD45RA+ positively selected. In DNA form, the CDR3 reads TGTGCCAGCAGCTTTGACAGGGGGCGCGGTGGGGCCAACGTCCTGACTTTC. As protein: CASSFDRGRGGANVLTF.